The clone carrying this TCR beta chain was seen a few times. Germline V CDR1 and CDR2: MNHEY, SVGEGT. CDR3 length: 13 residues. The V end was cut by 4 bases, the J end by 4 bases, with 10 bases between. This sample stems from a study of T cells in Graves' hyperthyroidism and ophthalmopathy. The investigators amplified TCR beta CDR3 regions from RNA transcripts. The HTBI primer set was used in a first-round RT-PCR of the TCR CDR3. TCRdb used MiXCR to reprocess the multiplex PCR reads, holding one entry per CDR3 protein. In the table there are hundreds of thousands of distinct CDR3 sequences, about 20% of which are singletons.

The TCR comes from a man aged 40-50 years with Graves' ophthalmopathy. Specimen: blood. The rearrangement uses TRBV6-2 or TRBV6-3 and TRBJ2-5, with a weak D call TRBD2 (6 bases). CDR3 bases: TGTGCCAGCAGTTCGGGGACTCTAGAGACCCAGTACTTC. Residues: CASSSGTLETQYF.